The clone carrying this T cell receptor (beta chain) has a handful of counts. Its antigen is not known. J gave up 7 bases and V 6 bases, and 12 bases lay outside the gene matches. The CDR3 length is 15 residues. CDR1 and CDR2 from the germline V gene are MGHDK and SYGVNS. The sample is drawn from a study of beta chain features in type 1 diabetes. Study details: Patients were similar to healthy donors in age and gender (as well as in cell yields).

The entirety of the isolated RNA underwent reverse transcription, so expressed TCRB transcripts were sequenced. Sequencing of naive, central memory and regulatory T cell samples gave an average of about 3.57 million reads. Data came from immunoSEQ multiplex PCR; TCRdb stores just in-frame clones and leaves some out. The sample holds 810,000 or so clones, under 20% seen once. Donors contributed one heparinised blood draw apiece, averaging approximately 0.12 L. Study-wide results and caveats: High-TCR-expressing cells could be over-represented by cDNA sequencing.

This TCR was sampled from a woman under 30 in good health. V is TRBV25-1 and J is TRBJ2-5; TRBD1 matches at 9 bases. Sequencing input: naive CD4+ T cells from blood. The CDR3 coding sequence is TGTGCCAGCAGCAAAGGGGACAGGGTTTTTGGGACCCAGTACTTC. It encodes CASSKGDRVFGTQYF.